The 5 T cell receptor beta chains listed next were all sequenced from one sample in a study of blood T cell repertoires in COVID-19. Method: immunoSEQ multiplex PCR; TCRdb's copy keeps in-frame clones and lacks some. Here the sample spans more than 150,000 clones, approximately 80% being singletons. Sequencing was done on a sample of peripheral blood. These receptors originate from a man aged 65 to 79 who had recovered from COVID-19.

The chain has TRBV6-1 and TRBJ2-5; 8 positions agree with TRBD2. The CDR3 is 15 amino acids. Germline trimming cut 1 base from V and 5 bases from J; bases unmatched to any gene: 6. Germline CDR1 and CDR2: MNHNS and SASEGT. CDR3 protein: CASSEESGRGETQYF. CDR3 coding DNA: TGTGCCAGCAGTGAAGAGAGCGGGAGAGGGGAGACCCAGTACTTC.

The genes are TRBV10-2 and TRBJ2-2, with 7 bases matching TRBD2. Germline CDR1 reads WSHSY; CDR2 reads SAAADI. The CDR3 contains 15 residues. V was clipped by 6 bases and J by 2 bases; unmatched bases: 6. The CDR3 DNA sequence: TGCGCCAGCAGCCTCAGCGGGGTTAACACCGGGGAGCTGTTTTTT. Its protein is CASSLSGVNTGELFF.

This clone is a singleton in its sample. The chain combines TRBV7-8 with TRBJ1-2; 12 bases fit TRBD1. The germline gives CDR1 SGHVS, CDR2 FQNEAQ. Trimming removed 0 bases from V and 4 bases from J; junction bases left unmatched: 3. This CDR3 region has 16 residues. The CDR3 region has the DNA TGTGCCAGCAGCTTAGCAGGGACAGGGGGCGCCTATGGCTACACCTTC. It encodes CASSLAGTGGAYGYTF.

The V call is TRBV27, the J call TRBJ1-5, with D perhaps TRBD1 (5 bases). Trimming left V 6 bases short and J 4 bases short, with 16 bases between. The CDR3 loop spans 15 amino acids. Germline CDR1 MNHEY, CDR2 SMNVEV (reference sequence). The CDR3 nucleotides are TGTGCCAGCAGACCCTCCTGGGGCGATAATCAGCCCCAGCATTTT. Its protein product is CASRPSWGDNQPQHF.

This rearrangement joins TRBV6-5 to TRBJ1-1; 7 bases line up with TRBD1. This CDR3 is 16 amino acids long. Unmatched junction bases numbered 9, after V lost 4 bases and J lost 1 base. From germline, CDR1 is MNHEY and CDR2 SVGAGI. The CDR3 protein is CASSFSGQNPNTEAFF. Written as DNA, the CDR3 is TGTGCCAGCAGTTTCTCGGGACAGAACCCGAACACTGAAGCTTTCTTT.